These 21 T cell receptor beta chains originate from one sample sequenced in a study of blood T cell repertoires in COVID-19. The assay was immunoSEQ multiplex PCR, and TCRdb's table has in-frame clones only and misses some. The sample includes 300,000 to 450,000 clones, about nine tenths of them seen just once. Material: PBMCs or T cells enriched from blood (not recorded which). The source of these receptors is a woman under 40 who had been exposed to COVID-19.

The rearrangement joins TRBV2 to TRBJ1-2, with D possibly matching TRBD1 (5 bases). V was clipped by 7 bases and J by 4 bases, with 16 bases between them. The CDR3 has 14 amino acids. Germline V gene data show CDR1 as SNHLY and CDR2 as FYNNEI. CDR3 sequence: CASIRDSHVYGYTF. The CDR3 nucleotides read TGTGCCAGCATTCGGGACTCACACGTCTATGGCTACACCTTC. The whole variable domain, remainder taken from reference TRBV2 and TRBJ1-2, is EPEVTQTPSHQVTQMGQEVILRCVPISNHLYFYWYRQILGQKVEFLVSFYNNEISEKSEIFDDQFSVERPDGSNFTLKIRSTKLEDSAMYFCASIRDSHVYGYTFGSGTRLTVV.

CDR3 in amino acids: CATSDRYAKGEQFF. The CDR3 DNA is TGTGCCACCAGTGATCGGTACGCCAAGGGGGAGCAGTTCTTC. The J gene is TRBJ2-1, the V gene TRBV24-1; D is possibly TRBD1 (5 bases). The CDR3 has 14 amino acids. Deletions cut 3 bases from V and 10 bases from J, with 15 bases between. Germline V gene lookup returns CDR1 KGHDR and CDR2 SFDVKD.

This clone appeared once. The chain's CDR3 is CASSWTDQYGYTF. In nucleotides, the CDR3 is TGTGCCAGCAGTTGGACAGACCAGTATGGCTACACCTTC. The chain employs TRBV12-3 or TRBV12-4 and TRBJ1-2; TRBD1 might be the D (6 bases). Trimming took 4 bases from V and 5 from J, leaving 11 bases between them. This CDR3 is built from 13 residues.

This clone was recorded once. The V and J genes are TRBV11-2 and TRBJ2-7; a possible D gene is TRBD2 (5 bases). The CDR3 is 16 residues long. Germline V gene data show CDR1 as SGHAT and CDR2 as FQNNGV. V lost 5 bases, J lost 2 bases, and 19 bases lay in between. The CDR3 loop is CASSPALVWGTYEQYF. The CDR3 DNA follows: TGTGCCAGCAGCCCCGCACTAGTCTGGGGAACCTACGAGCAGTACTTC.

The genes are TRBV6-5 and TRBJ2-1, with 8 bases fitting TRBD1. CDR1 and CDR2 from the germline V gene are MNHEY and SVGAGI. The trim removed 6 bases at V and 3 bases at J, leaving 4 bases unmatched. The CDR3 is 14 residues long. The chain's CDR3 is CASRGQVGYNEQFF. CDR3 DNA sequence: TGTGCCAGCAGGGGACAGGTCGGCTACAATGAGCAGTTCTTC.

V usage is TRBV9 and J usage is TRBJ2-4, with 8 bases identical to TRBD2. V lost 3 bases and J lost 8; bases outside the gene matches: 22. This CDR3 is 19 amino acids long. Germline CDR1 and CDR2: SGDLS and YYNGEE. The CDR3 protein is CASSEGMLGTSGLTYIQYF. The CDR3 region has the DNA TGTGCCAGCAGCGAGGGCATGTTGGGTACTAGCGGCCTTACATACATTCAGTACTTC.

The J gene is TRBJ2-7, the V gene TRBV5-1; TRBD1 matches at 9 bases. After removal of 8 bases from V and 5 bases from J, the junction contained 2 bases not matched to a gene. The CDR3 contains 11 residues. In germline, CDR1 is SGHRS, CDR2 YFSETQ. CDR3 nucleotide sequence: TGCGCCAGTACAGGGGGCCACGAGCAGTACTTC. Translating it yields CASTGGHEQYF.

The J gene is TRBJ1-5, the V gene TRBV29-1; no firm D call. CDR1 and CDR2 (germline): SQVTM, ANQGSEA. The CDR3 loop spans 13 amino acids. V was shortened by 6 bases and J by 4 bases, with 13 bases between the two germline ends. The CDR3 loop is CSVSGGGNQPQHF. CDR3 in DNA: TGCAGCGTGTCAGGCGGAGGGAATCAGCCCCAGCATTTT. The entire variable domain, with the rest obtained from reference TRBV29-1 and TRBJ1-5, is as follows: SAVISQKPSRDICQRGTSLTIQCQVDSQVTMMFWYRQQPGQSLTLIATANQGSEATYESGFVIDKFPISRPNLTFSTLTVSNMSPEDSSIYLCSVSGGGNQPQHFGDGTRLSIL.

This rearrangement joins TRBV6-1 to TRBJ1-3; D gene unclear. There are 17 residues in the CDR3. V gave up 2 bases and J gave up 1 base, with 15 bases separating them. Germline V CDR1 and CDR2: MNHNS, SASEGT. CDR3 in DNA: TGTGCCAGCAGTGAATGGCGGGCAGCAACGTCTGGAAACACCATATATTTT. Its protein is CASSEWRAATSGNTIYF.

The chain links TRBV27 to TRBJ1-1; TRBD1 might be the D (5 bases). The germline V and J ends were trimmed by 4 bases and 11 bases, with 17 bases remaining between them. Germline V gene sequence: CDR1 MNHEY, CDR2 SMNVEV (reference sequence). The CDR3 extends over 13 amino acids. CDR3 nucleotides: TGTGCCAGCAGTTACTCCCAGGGAATCGGGGCTTTCTTT. Protein: CASSYSQGIGAFF.

J is TRBJ2-1 and V is TRBV5-1, with a weak D call TRBD2 (5 bases). The CDR3 contains 13 residues. The germline CDR1 and CDR2 sequences are SGHRS and YFSETQ. Trimming removed 6 bases at V and 7 bases at J, with 14 bases between. The CDR3 sequence is CASMALAPNEQFF. For the CDR3, the DNA is TGCGCCAGCATGGCGTTAGCGCCTAATGAGCAGTTCTTC.

This clone is a singleton in its sample. The J gene is TRBJ2-3, the V gene TRBV12-3 or TRBV12-4; maybe TRBD1 (6 bases). The CDR3 totals 13 residues. V was shortened by 5 bases and J by 6 bases, with 12 bases between the two germline ends. CDR3 sequence: CASSPQGLDTQYF. For the CDR3, the DNA is TGTGCCAGCAGTCCTCAGGGGTTGGATACGCAGTATTTT.

The chain has TRBV27 and TRBJ2-2, with D perhaps matching TRBD2 (6 bases). The germline V and J ends were trimmed by 5 bases and 4 bases, with 17 bases remaining between them. The CDR3 has 16 residues. Per germline, CDR1 MNHEY and CDR2 SMNVEV (reference sequence). CDR3 loop: CASSLWDGGTTGELFF. The CDR3 coding sequence is TGTGCCAGCAGTCTATGGGACGGAGGGACCACCGGGGAGCTGTTTTTT.

This clone came up once. The chain employs TRBV27 and TRBJ2-7; D is possibly TRBD1 (5 bases). Trimming cost V 4 bases and J 6 bases, with 13 bases left between them. The length of the CDR3 is 13 residues. CDR1 MNHEY and CDR2 SMNVEV come from the germline V gene (reference sequence). Written as DNA, the CDR3 is TGTGCCAGCAGTTCCCCCGCAGGGCCCGAGCAGTACTTC. This encodes CASSSPAGPEQYF.

The rearrangement uses TRBV5-1 and TRBJ1-1; D is uncertain. With 4 bases removed from V and 0 bases from J, the gap between germline ends came to 13 bases. This CDR3 region has 15 residues. The germline gives CDR1 SGHRS, CDR2 YFSETQ. CDR3 in DNA: TGCGCCAGCAGCCCGAGGAGGGATGTGAACACTGAAGCTTTCTTT. Its protein product is CASSPRRDVNTEAFF.

The chain recombines TRBV5-1 with TRBJ1-2, with 7 bases that match TRBD1. The ends lost 3 bases at V and 4 bases at J; junction bases unmatched: 15. Germline values: CDR1 SGHRS, CDR2 YFSETQ. CDR3 length: 17 residues. CDR3 loop: CASSSTLSGTAAYGYTF. CDR3 bases: TGCGCCAGCAGCTCAACCCTTTCCGGGACAGCAGCCTATGGCTACACCTTC.

A single count supports this clone. The genes are TRBV2 and TRBJ1-5; 8 positions agree with TRBD1. Trimming at V came to 5 bases and at J to 1 base, leaving 4 bases not matched to a gene. Germline CDR1 is SNHLY and CDR2 is FYNNEI. The CDR3 loop spans 15 amino acids. CDR3 loop: CASSIDRGSNQPQHF. CDR3 bases: TGTGCCAGCAGTATCGACAGGGGAAGCAATCAGCCCCAGCATTTT.

This sequence joins TRBV7-9 and TRBJ2-1; 7 bases line up with TRBD2. Germline V gene sequence: CDR1 SEHNR, CDR2 FQNEAQ (reference sequence). This CDR3 has 15 residues. Trimming removed 1 base from V and 8 bases from J; junction bases left unmatched: 8. The CDR3 protein is CASSLDAGVAYEQFF. As DNA, the CDR3 is TGTGCCAGCAGCTTAGATGCGGGAGTAGCGTATGAGCAGTTCTTC.

This clone was recorded only once. The chain recombines TRBV19 with TRBJ2-7; 13 nucleotides match TRBD2. Per germline, CDR1 LNHDA and CDR2 SQIVND (reference sequence). The trim removed 3 bases at V and 6 bases at J, leaving 8 bases unmatched. This CDR3 spans 16 amino acids. This CDR3 reads CASSIWGLAGSIEQYF. The CDR3 DNA sequence: TGTGCCAGTAGTATTTGGGGACTAGCGGGATCGATCGAGCAGTACTTC.

The table lists this clone with a few counts. The V gene is TRBV7-9, the J gene TRBJ2-2; 7 nucleotides line up with TRBD2. The germline gives CDR1 SEHNR, CDR2 FQNEAQ (reference sequence). V gave up 4 bases and J gave up 3 bases; unmatched junction bases: 8. The CDR3 has 16 residues. The CDR3, as DNA: TGTGCCAGCAGCTCCCTAACTAGCGTTTACACCGGGGAGCTGTTTTTT. This translates into CASSSLTSVYTGELFF.

The chain couples TRBV11-1 to TRBJ2-3; TRBD2 agrees at 10 bases. With V trimmed by 5 bases and J by 7 bases, 9 bases remained unmatched. Germline V gene data show CDR1 as SGHAT and CDR2 as FQDESV (reference sequence). This CDR3 spans 15 amino acids. CDR3 protein: CASSPSGREGNTQYF. The CDR3 DNA follows: TGTGCCAGCAGCCCGAGCGGGAGGGAGGGAAATACGCAGTATTTT.